Below are 31 T cell receptor beta chains sequenced from a single sample in a study of regulatory T cells in long-lasting Graves disease. Relying on iRepertoire HTBI primers and Arm-PCR of CDR3 regions, the team built TCR beta libraries. One entry per CDR3 protein, called by TCRdb with MiXCR from the multiplex PCR reads. The sample records roughly 490,000 distinct CDR3 sequences, about 20% being singletons. Specified time point: persistent/refractory GD, antithyroid drugs over 5 years with positive TRAb. RNA from PBMCs was the source of the TCR library. Sequencing was performed on peripheral blood mononuclear cells (PBMCs), taken when the disease was refractory, from a patient treated with antithyroid drugs. Source of these receptors: a female donor with Graves disease.

At least ten counts were recorded for this clonotype. The chain links TRBV29-1 to TRBJ1-1, with D possibly matching TRBD1 (5 bases). V was shortened by 5 bases and J by 6 bases, with 10 bases between the two germline ends. CDR3 length equals 11 residues. The germline CDR1 and CDR2 sequences are SQVTM and ANQGSEA. CDR3 coding DNA: TGCAGCGTTCTCCGGGGGTCTGAAGCTTTCTTT. Its protein product is CSVLRGSEAFF.

CDR3 residues: CASSFGRESMNTEAFF. CDR3 DNA sequence: TGCGCCAGCAGCTTCGGACGAGAGAGCATGAACACTGAAGCTTTCTTT. The genes are TRBV5-1 and TRBJ1-1; no clear D. Germline CDR1 reads SGHRS; CDR2 reads YFSETQ. The V and J ends lost 2 bases and 0 bases respectively, with 14 bases between them. The CDR3 is 16 residues long.

The V call is TRBV30, the J call TRBJ2-7; D is ambiguous. The CDR3 consists of 11 residues. V lost 3 bases, J lost 2 bases, and 5 bases lay in between. CDR1 is GTSNPN and CDR2 is SVGIG in the germline V gene (reference sequence). The CDR3: CAWRSTYEQYF. CDR3 coding DNA: TGTGCCTGGAGAAGCACCTACGAGCAGTACTTC. Filled out from reference TRBV30 and TRBJ2-7, the complete variable domain reads SQTIHQWPATLVQPVGSPLSLECTVEGTSNPNLYWYRQAAGRGLQLLFYSVGIGQISSEVPQNLSASRPQDRQFILSSKKLLLSDSGFYLCAWRSTYEQYFGPGTRLTVT.

This clonotype appeared many times. V and J are TRBV6-1 and TRBJ1-1; D call uncertain. The CDR3 is made up of 12 amino acids. V lost 5 bases and J 6 bases, leaving 10 bases between the germline ends. Germline-derived CDR1 and CDR2 are MNHNS and SASEGT. CDR3 in DNA: TGTGCCAGCAGTCCACCGGTAGCTGAAGCTTTCTTT. Protein: CASSPPVAEAFF.

The table lists this clonotype with many counts. The chain recombines TRBV15 with TRBJ1-6, with a weak D call TRBD1 (5 bases). CDR3 length: 12 residues. Deletions cut 5 bases from V and 8 bases from J, with 7 bases between. Looked up from germline, CDR1 is LNHNV and CDR2 is YYDKDF (reference sequence). The CDR3 sequence is CATSLGDSPLHF. As DNA, the CDR3 is TGTGCCACCAGCCTAGGGGATTCACCCCTCCACTTT.

This chain uses TRBV19 with TRBJ2-2; weak D call: TRBD2 (5 bases). Trimming took off 6 bases at V and 1 base at J, with 12 bases between the two ends. Germline V lookup: CDR1 LNHDA, CDR2 SQIVND (reference sequence). CDR3 length: 15 amino acids. The CDR3 sequence is CASSRTSWNTGELFF. In DNA, the CDR3 is TGTGCCAGTAGCCGCACTAGTTGGAACACCGGGGAGCTGTTTTTT. The whole variable domain, filled in from reference TRBV19 and TRBJ2-2, reads DGGITQSPKYLFRKEGQNVTLSCEQNLNHDAMYWYRQDPGQGLRLIYYSQIVNDFQKGDIAEGYSVSREKKESFPLTVTSAQKNPTAFYLCASSRTSWNTGELFFGEGSRLTVL.

This clonotype came up a few times. This chain joins TRBV28 and TRBJ2-3, with D possibly matching TRBD2 (7 bases). Trimming cost V 1 base and J 1 base, with 15 bases left between them. Germline V gene data show CDR1 as MDHEN and CDR2 as SYDVKM. There are 17 residues in the CDR3. The CDR3 is CASSLSGGPSGTDTQYF. CDR3 bases: TGTGCCAGCAGTTTATCGGGGGGCCCCTCGGGCACAGATACGCAGTATTTT.

This clonotype was detected a few times. V gene TRBV5-6 combines with J gene TRBJ1-1, with D possibly TRBD1 on 5 matching bases. The germline gives CDR1 SGHDT, CDR2 YYEEEE. The CDR3 contains 13 residues. The V end lost 0 bases, the J end lost 11 bases, and 14 bases lay between the germline ends. CDR3: CASSLGLRGEAFF. The DNA for the CDR3 is TGTGCCAGCAGCTTGGGATTGAGGGGAGAGGCTTTCTTT. Using reference TRBV5-6 and TRBJ1-1 for the parts outside the CDR3, the full variable domain is DAGVTQSPTHLIKTRGQQVTLRCSPKSGHDTVSWYQQALGQGPQFIFQYYEEEERQRGNFPDRFSGHQFPNYSSELNVNALLLGDSALYLCASSLGLRGEAFFGQGTRLTVV.

This clonotype was counted only a few times. The chain recombines TRBV5-5 with TRBJ1-4; D is uncertain. Trimming left V 0 bases short and J 7 bases short, with 10 bases between. Germline V gene sequence: CDR1 SGHKS, CDR2 YYEKEE (reference sequence). This CDR3 comprises 14 residues. The CDR3 DNA sequence: TGTGCCAGCAGCTTGGAGTGGGGAAGTGAAAAACTGTTTTTT. Translation: CASSLEWGSEKLFF.

The chain couples TRBV2 to TRBJ1-1; TRBD1 might be the D (6 bases). The CDR3 spans 15 residues. Germline assignment: CDR1 SNHLY and CDR2 FYNNEI. V was pared by 2 bases and J by 7 bases, with 17 bases between. The CDR3 reads CASSETGGGAYEAFF. The CDR3 nucleotides are TGTGCCAGCAGTGAAACTGGGGGGGGCGCCTATGAAGCTTTCTTT.

V usage is TRBV6-1 and J usage is TRBJ1-2; possibly TRBD1 for D (6 bases). CDR1 and CDR2 (germline): MNHNS, SASEGT. The CDR3 has 15 amino acids. Trimming took 5 bases from V and 1 from J, leaving 14 bases between them. The CDR3 DNA sequence: TGTGCCAGCAGTCCTTCGGGGGGCCTTAACTATGGCTACACCTTC. Protein sequence: CASSPSGGLNYGYTF.

This clonotype came up many times. The chain carries TRBV10-3 and TRBJ1-1, with 11 nucleotides matching TRBD1. The CDR3 totals 16 residues. The V segment lost 6 bases and the J segment 0 bases; nucleotides outside the gene matches: 6. Germline CDR1 reads ENHRY; CDR2 reads SYGVKD. The chain's CDR3 is CAIRSGQGGLNTEAFF. The CDR3 bases are TGTGCCATCAGGTCGGGACAGGGGGGATTGAACACTGAAGCTTTCTTT.

This clonotype was observed many times. The J gene is TRBJ2-7, the V gene TRBV28, with a possible D match to TRBD1 (5 bases). CDR3 length equals 15 residues. Germline assignment: CDR1 MDHEN and CDR2 SYDVKM. Trimming left V 1 base short and J 2 bases short, with 12 bases between. CDR3 in amino acids: CASSLSTAGTYEQYF. For the CDR3, the DNA is TGTGCCAGCAGTTTATCGACAGCCGGAACCTACGAGCAGTACTTC. The variable domain in full, completed from reference TRBV28 and TRBJ2-7, reads DVKVTQSSRYLVKRTGEKVFLECVQDMDHENMFWYRQDPGLGLRLIYFSYDVKMKEKGDIPEGYSVSREKKERFSLILESASTNQTSMYLCASSLSTAGTYEQYFGPGTRLTVT.

The CDR3 sequence: CASSPIEAQETQYF. Written as DNA, the CDR3 is TGTGCCAGCTCACCTATAGAGGCTCAAGAGACCCAGTACTTC. J is TRBJ2-5 and V is TRBV18; D is uncertain. The CDR3 covers 14 residues. V lost 3 bases, J lost 2 bases, and 10 bases lay in between. Germline values: CDR1 KGHSH, CDR2 LQKENI.

This clonotype was counted at least ten times. The gene calls are TRBV6-5 and TRBJ2-5; 8 positions match TRBD2. This CDR3 is built from 16 residues. CDR1 and CDR2 from the germline V gene are MNHEY and SVGAGI. V was clipped by 1 base and J by 4 bases; unmatched bases: 8. This chain's CDR3 is CASSYFSAGDGETQYF. The CDR3 bases are TGTGCCAGCAGTTACTTTTCAGCGGGAGACGGAGAGACCCAGTACTTC.

The rearrangement links TRBV28 to TRBJ2-1; TRBD1 matches 7 bases. Per the germline V gene, CDR1 is MDHEN and CDR2 is SYDVKM. The ends lost 5 bases at V and 2 bases at J; junction bases unmatched: 9. The CDR3 has 16 amino acids. The CDR3 sequence: CASSPGTASPYNEQFF. The CDR3 nucleotides read TGTGCCAGCAGTCCGGGGACAGCTAGCCCCTACAATGAGCAGTTCTTC.

In its sample, this clonotype was seen a few times. V is TRBV2 and J is TRBJ2-7; D is unresolved. The CDR3 has 14 amino acids. The V gene lost 8 bases and the J gene lost 0 bases, with 14 bases spanning the gap. The germline V gene encodes CDR1 SNHLY and CDR2 FYNNEI. CDR3: CASLRHAASYEQYF. CDR3 coding DNA: TGTGCCAGCCTAAGGCATGCGGCCTCCTACGAGCAGTACTTC. Full variable domain (outside the CDR3, taken from reference TRBV2 and TRBJ2-7): EPEVTQTPSHQVTQMGQEVILRCVPISNHLYFYWYRQILGQKVEFLVSFYNNEISEKSEIFDDQFSVERPDGSNFTLKIRSTKLEDSAMYFCASLRHAASYEQYFGPGTRLTVT.

With respect to this clonotype: Sequence at one end of the junction differs from germline and may be a read error. The chain employs TRBV25-1 and TRBJ1-1, with D uncertain. Germline CDR1 MGHDK, CDR2 SYGVNS. This CDR3 comprises 14 residues. The CDR3 loop is CAGSEPGRSDEAFF. For the CDR3, the DNA is TGTGCCGGCAGTGAGCCAGGCCGTTCAGATGAAGCTTTCTTT.

The table lists this clonotype with a few counts. The genes are TRBV19 and TRBJ2-5; D gene uncertain. The CDR3 is 11 amino acids. V shed 0 bases and J shed 5 bases, with 1 base lying between them. Per germline, CDR1 LNHDA and CDR2 SQIVND (reference sequence). The CDR3 nucleotides are TGTGCCAGTAGTATAGACGAGACCCAGTACTTC. It yields the protein CASSIDETQYF.

This clonotype came up many times. The DNA of the CDR3 is TGTGCCAGCAGCTTAAAGTTACGTTCAGGGAATCGGGGCAATCAGCCCCAGCATTTT. This codes for CASSLKLRSGNRGNQPQHF. The V gene is TRBV7-2, the J gene TRBJ1-5; a possible D gene is TRBD1 (5 bases). This CDR3 spans 19 amino acids. V lost 2 bases and J 2 bases, leaving 22 bases between the germline ends. CDR1 is SGHTA and CDR2 is FQGNSA in the germline V gene.

This clonotype was seen many times. CDR3 DNA sequence: TGCAGTGCTATAGGGGGAGAGACCCAGTACTTC. Amino acid sequence: CSAIGGETQYF. The chain combines TRBV20-1 with TRBJ2-5, with a possible D match to TRBD1 (6 bases). CDR1 and CDR2 from the germline V gene are DFQATT and SNEGSKA (reference sequence). V was trimmed by 4 bases and J by 4 bases, leaving 7 bases between them. The CDR3 sequence is 11 residues long.

The J gene is TRBJ1-1, the V gene TRBV30; possible D gene TRBD1, 5 bases. The V end lost 8 bases, the J end lost 3 bases, and 22 bases lay between the germline ends. CDR3 length: 15 residues. From germline, CDR1 is GTSNPN and CDR2 SVGIG (reference sequence). The CDR3: CAGGIEIVSHTEAFF. DNA of the CDR3: TGTGCCGGGGGGATTGAGATCGTTTCGCACACTGAAGCTTTCTTT.

This clonotype has a handful of counts. This chain's CDR3 is CALISGQGFAGELFF. The DNA of the CDR3 is TGTGCCTTAATCTCGGGACAGGGATTCGCCGGGGAGCTGTTTTTT. The chain uses TRBV30 and TRBJ2-2, with 9 bases matching TRBD1. The CDR3 length is 15 residues. The trim removed 7 bases at V and 6 bases at J, leaving 12 bases unmatched. Germline-derived CDR1 and CDR2 are GTSNPN and SVGIG (reference sequence).

Details on this clonotype: A read error may account for a junction end that differs from germline. The CDR3 loop reads CAGSFHDRPKQYF. The CDR3 DNA reads as TGTGCCGGCAGTTTCCACGACAGGCCCAAGCAGTACTTC. The V call is TRBV6-5, the J call TRBJ2-7, with D possibly being TRBD1 (6 bases). Germline V lookup: CDR1 MNHEY, CDR2 SVGAGI. The CDR3 loop spans 13 amino acids.

The gene calls are TRBV19 and TRBJ2-5, with D perhaps given as TRBD1 or TRBD2 (5 bases each). Germline values: CDR1 LNHDA, CDR2 SQIVND (reference sequence). Trimming stripped 5 bases from V and 5 bases from J, with 15 bases between. This CDR3 has 14 residues. For the CDR3, the DNA is TGTGCCAGTAGTCCCCGGGGCATTTGGGAGACCCAGTACTTC. Encoded protein: CASSPRGIWETQYF.

In its sample, this clonotype was seen a few times. The chain links TRBV2 to TRBJ2-1; 8 bases line up with TRBD2. Per the germline V gene, CDR1 is SNHLY and CDR2 is FYNNEI. With 5 bases clipped from V and 4 bases from J, the junction kept 7 bases outside the gene matches. This CDR3 region has 15 residues. The CDR3 sequence is CASSKIAGKYNEQFF. CDR3 DNA: TGTGCCAGCAGTAAAATAGCGGGGAAATACAATGAGCAGTTCTTC. Filled out from reference TRBV2 and TRBJ2-1, the complete variable domain reads EPEVTQTPSHQVTQMGQEVILRCVPISNHLYFYWYRQILGQKVEFLVSFYNNEISEKSEIFDDQFSVERPDGSNFTLKIRSTKLEDSAMYFCASSKIAGKYNEQFFGPGTRLTVL.

This sequence joins TRBV6-1 and TRBJ1-2, with a possible D match to TRBD1 (5 bases). The CDR3 contains 14 residues. V shed 6 bases and J shed 1 base, with 12 bases lying between them. Germline V gives CDR1 MNHNS, CDR2 SASEGT. In nucleotides, the CDR3 is TGTGCCAGCAGCCGGACACAAGTTAACTATGGCTACACCTTC. Protein: CASSRTQVNYGYTF.

This clonotype was seen more than once but under ten times. V gene TRBV28 combines with J gene TRBJ2-1, with D possibly TRBD1 on 7 matching bases. The V end was cut by 6 bases, the J end by 6 bases, with 24 bases between. The CDR3 is 17 amino acids. The germline V gene encodes CDR1 MDHEN and CDR2 SYDVKM. CDR3 DNA sequence: TGTGCCAGCAGCTCACCTATGACAGGGATGGAGGGCAATGAGCAGTTCTTC. Its translation is CASSSPMTGMEGNEQFF.

In this sample, this clonotype turned up a few times. This chain joins TRBV7-9 and TRBJ1-5, with TRBD1 matching over 9 bases. The CDR3 extends over 15 amino acids. Trimming cost V 4 bases and J 3 bases; bases outside gene matches: 4. Germline values: CDR1 SEHNR, CDR2 FQNEAQ (reference sequence). CDR3 loop: CASSSGQGDNQPQHF. The CDR3 nucleotides are TGTGCCAGCAGCTCGGGACAGGGTGACAATCAGCCCCAGCATTTT.

This clonotype appeared a few times. This sequence joins TRBV11-3 and TRBJ1-4; TRBD1 aligns across 9 bases. The CDR3 is made up of 14 amino acids. V lost 5 bases to trimming and J lost 6 bases; unmatched junction nucleotides: 4. The germline CDR1 and CDR2 sequences are SGHNT and YENEEA. CDR3 nucleotide sequence: TGTGCCAGCAGCCGGACAGGGGCATATGAAAAACTGTTTTTT. It is translated as CASSRTGAYEKLFF.

This clonotype was picked up many times. The rearrangement uses TRBV2 and TRBJ1-4, with a possible D match to TRBD1 (5 bases). Deletions cut 3 bases from V and 8 bases from J, with 13 bases between. The germline gives CDR1 SNHLY, CDR2 FYNNEI. The CDR3 extends over 14 amino acids. The CDR3 protein is CASSDPGGREKLFF. CDR3 coding DNA: TGTGCCAGCAGTGATCCCGGGGGAAGAGAAAAACTGTTTTTT.